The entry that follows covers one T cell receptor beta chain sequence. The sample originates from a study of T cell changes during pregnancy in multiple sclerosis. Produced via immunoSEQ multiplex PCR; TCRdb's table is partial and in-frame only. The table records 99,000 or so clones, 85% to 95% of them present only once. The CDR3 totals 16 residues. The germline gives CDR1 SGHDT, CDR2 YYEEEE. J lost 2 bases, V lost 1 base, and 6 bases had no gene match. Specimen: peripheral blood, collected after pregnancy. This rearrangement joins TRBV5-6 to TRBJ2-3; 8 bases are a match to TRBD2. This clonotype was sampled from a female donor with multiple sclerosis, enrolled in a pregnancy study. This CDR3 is CASSLPTSASTDTQYF. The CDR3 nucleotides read TGTGCCAGCAGCTTGCCGACTAGCGCTTCCACAGATACGCAGTATTTT.